The 10 T cell receptor beta chains listed next were all sequenced from one sample in a study of CD8+ T cells in alopecia areata. In each case, RNA was isolated and then reverse transcribed into cDNA as the sequencing template. Sequencing was performed with immunoSEQ multiplex PCR; in TCRdb, only in-frame clones are kept and a portion is missing. The sample consists of about 140,000 clones, 51% of them appearing once. This material consisted of CD4+ T cells sorted from blood, taken at week 0. These receptors came from a human donor with alopecia areata.

The rearrangement joins TRBV5-1 to TRBJ1-5, with 8 bases identical to TRBD1. Germline loops: CDR1 SGHRS, CDR2 YFSETQ. V dropped 0 bases and J dropped 7; count of bases not matched to a gene: 6. The CDR3 runs to 15 residues. CDR3 in amino acids: CASSLGGQGGQPQHF. The CDR3 DNA is TGCGCCAGCAGCTTGGGAGGACAGGGCGGGCAGCCCCAGCATTTT.

A word on this clone: A read error may account for a junction end that differs from germline. V gene TRBV29-1 combines with J gene TRBJ2-4, with 8 bases that match TRBD2. CDR1 is SQVTM and CDR2 is ANQGSEA in the germline V gene. This CDR3 is 13 amino acids long. CDR3 in DNA: TGCAGCGTTGAAGATCGTCTAGCGGGCCCGAAGATCTTC. Translated, it gives CSVEDRLAGPKIF.

The chain employs TRBV6-6 and TRBJ1-2; TRBD1 aligns across 9 bases. This CDR3 is built from 16 residues. With 3 bases clipped from V and 4 bases from J, the junction kept 9 bases outside the gene matches. Germline V CDR1 and CDR2: MNHNY, SVGAGI (reference sequence). The CDR3 protein is CASSYGTGIEGYGYTF. For the CDR3, the DNA is TGTGCCAGCAGTTATGGGACAGGGATAGAGGGCTATGGCTACACCTTC.

A few counts support this clone. V gene TRBV7-9 combines with J gene TRBJ1-2, with D hard to call. This CDR3 region has 14 residues. The ends were cut back, 4 bases at V and 8 bases at J, with 17 bases in the middle. The germline V gene has CDR1 SEHNR and CDR2 FQNEAQ (reference sequence). CDR3 coding DNA: TGTGCCAGCAGCTACGGTGGAGGGCTCGGGGGCTACACCTTC. This translates into CASSYGGGLGGYTF.

This clone has ten or more counts. This chain uses TRBV6-6 with TRBJ2-7; D is undetermined. Germline CDR1 reads MNHNY; CDR2 reads SVGAGI (reference sequence). Trimming pared 4 bases from V and 3 bases from J, leaving 10 bases between. The CDR3 has 13 residues. The CDR3 DNA is TGTGCCAGCAGTTCCGGTTATCTCTACGAGCAGTACTTC. Protein sequence: CASSSGYLYEQYF.

The chain couples TRBV30 to TRBJ2-7; D may be TRBD1 (6 bases). The CDR3 is made up of 14 amino acids. V was trimmed by 1 base and J by 2 bases, leaving 12 bases between them. Germline lookup yields CDR1 GTSNPN and CDR2 SVGIG (reference sequence). CDR3 bases: TGTGCCTGGAGTGGCCGCGACAGGACCTACGAGCAGTACTTC. Translation: CAWSGRDRTYEQYF.

This clone appeared once. The chain combines TRBV27 with TRBJ1-2, with TRBD1 matching over 9 bases. The CDR3 contains 15 residues. V shed 8 bases, J shed 8 bases, and the junction held 15 bases outside the gene matches. Germline values: CDR1 MNHEY, CDR2 SMNVEV (reference sequence). The CDR3 region is CASRPRDRAIVGYTF. The CDR3, as DNA: TGTGCCAGCCGGCCTAGGGACAGGGCAATCGTGGGCTACACCTTC.

This clone was seen a handful of times. This chain joins TRBV7-2 and TRBJ2-2; TRBD2 aligns across 14 bases. V trimming: 5 bases; J trimming: 5 bases; junction bases outside the gene matches: 1. This CDR3 is built from 15 residues. From germline, CDR1 is SGHTA and CDR2 FQGNSA. CDR3 amino acids: CASSGTSGSTGELFF. DNA for the CDR3: TGTGCCAGCAGCGGGACTAGCGGGAGTACCGGGGAGCTGTTTTTT.

V and J are TRBV6-5 and TRBJ2-2, with 7 nucleotides matching TRBD2. The V gene end was trimmed by 5 bases and the J gene end by 6 bases; junction bases not matched to a gene: 6. The germline V gene encodes CDR1 MNHEY and CDR2 SVGAGI. CDR3 length: 14 amino acids. The DNA of the CDR3 is TGTGCCAGCAGTGGGAGGGTCGGCGCCGGGGAGCTGTTTTTT. This codes for CASSGRVGAGELFF.

In this sample, this clone turned up a few times. This CDR3 is CASSLATRGGQPQHF. The CDR3 DNA sequence: TGTGCCAGCAGCTTAGCGACCAGGGGGGGTCAGCCCCAGCATTTT. The chain is built from TRBV7-2 and TRBJ1-5; 7 nucleotides line up with TRBD1. With V trimmed by 0 bases and J by 6 bases, 5 bases remained unmatched. Germline V CDR1 and CDR2: SGHTA, FQGNSA. The CDR3 runs 15 residues.